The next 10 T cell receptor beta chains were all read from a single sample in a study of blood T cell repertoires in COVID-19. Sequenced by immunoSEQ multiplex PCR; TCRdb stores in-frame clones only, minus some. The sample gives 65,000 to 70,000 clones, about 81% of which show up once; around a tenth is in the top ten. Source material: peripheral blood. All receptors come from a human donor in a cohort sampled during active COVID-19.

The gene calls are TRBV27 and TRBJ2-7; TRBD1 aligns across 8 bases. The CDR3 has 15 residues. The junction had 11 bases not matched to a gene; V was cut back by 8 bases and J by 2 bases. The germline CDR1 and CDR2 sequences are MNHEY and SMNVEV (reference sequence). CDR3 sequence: CASRLQGALPYEQYF. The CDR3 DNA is TGTGCCAGCCGCCTTCAGGGGGCATTGCCCTACGAGCAGTACTTC.

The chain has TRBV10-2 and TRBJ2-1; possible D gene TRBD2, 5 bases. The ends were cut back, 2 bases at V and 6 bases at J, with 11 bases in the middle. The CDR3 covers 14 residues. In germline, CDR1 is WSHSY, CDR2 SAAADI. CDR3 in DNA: TGCGCCAGCAGTGAGGACTACCCAGGCAATGAGCAGTTCTTC. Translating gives CASSEDYPGNEQFF.

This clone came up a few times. CDR3 protein: CASSQDRRLRGRGTDTQYF. DNA of the CDR3: TGTGCCAGCAGCCAAGATCGAAGATTAAGGGGCAGGGGGACAGATACGCAGTATTTT. The chain links TRBV14 to TRBJ2-3, with TRBD1 identical over 7 bases. V shed 0 bases and J 3 bases; nucleotides not matched to a gene: 15. The CDR3 extends over 19 amino acids. Germline values: CDR1 SGHDN, CDR2 FVKESK.

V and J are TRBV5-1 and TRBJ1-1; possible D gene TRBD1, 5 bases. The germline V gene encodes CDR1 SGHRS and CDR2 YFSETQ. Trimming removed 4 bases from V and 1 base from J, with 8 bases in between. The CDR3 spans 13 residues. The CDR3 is CASSLTGNTEAFF. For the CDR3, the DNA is TGCGCCAGCAGCCTAACAGGGAACACTGAAGCTTTCTTT.

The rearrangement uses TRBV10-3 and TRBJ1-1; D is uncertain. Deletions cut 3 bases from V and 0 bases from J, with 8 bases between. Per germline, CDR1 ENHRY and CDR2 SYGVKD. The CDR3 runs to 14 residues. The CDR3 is CAISDPTLNTEAFF. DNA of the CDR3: TGTGCCATCAGTGACCCTACCTTGAACACTGAAGCTTTCTTT.

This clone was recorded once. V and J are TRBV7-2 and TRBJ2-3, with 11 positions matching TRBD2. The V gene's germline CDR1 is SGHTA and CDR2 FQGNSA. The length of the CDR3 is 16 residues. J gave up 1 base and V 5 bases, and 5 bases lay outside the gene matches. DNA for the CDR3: TGTGCCAGCAGCCCAGAACTAGCGGGGGGCACAGATACGCAGTATTTT. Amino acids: CASSPELAGGTDTQYF.

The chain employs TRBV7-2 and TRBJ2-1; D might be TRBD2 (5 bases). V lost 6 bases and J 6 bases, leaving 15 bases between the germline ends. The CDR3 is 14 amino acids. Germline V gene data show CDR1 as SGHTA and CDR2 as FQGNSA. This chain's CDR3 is CASRAPEDFNEQFF. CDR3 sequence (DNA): TGTGCCAGCAGGGCACCGGAGGACTTCAATGAGCAGTTCTTC.

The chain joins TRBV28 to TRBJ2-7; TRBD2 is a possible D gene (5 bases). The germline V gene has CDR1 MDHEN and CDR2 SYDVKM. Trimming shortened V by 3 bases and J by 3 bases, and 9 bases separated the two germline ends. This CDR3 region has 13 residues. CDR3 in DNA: TGTGCCAGCAGTTTGCCAGAGGGCTACGAGCAGTACTTC. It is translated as CASSLPEGYEQYF.

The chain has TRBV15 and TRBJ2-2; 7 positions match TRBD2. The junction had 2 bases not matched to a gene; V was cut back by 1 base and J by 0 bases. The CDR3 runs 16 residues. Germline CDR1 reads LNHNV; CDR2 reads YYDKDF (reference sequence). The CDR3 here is CATSRVGLANTGELFF. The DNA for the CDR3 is TGTGCCACCAGCAGAGTTGGACTAGCGAACACCGGGGAGCTGTTTTTT.

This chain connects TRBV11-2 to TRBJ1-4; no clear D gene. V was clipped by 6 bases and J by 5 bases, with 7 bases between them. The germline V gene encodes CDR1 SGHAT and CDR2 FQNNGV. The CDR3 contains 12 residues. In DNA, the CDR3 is TGTGCCAGCAGAGGCGGGAATGAAAAACTGTTTTTT. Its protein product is CASRGGNEKLFF. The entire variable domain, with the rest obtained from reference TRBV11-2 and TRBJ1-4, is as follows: EAGVAQSPRYKIIEKRQSVAFWCNPISGHATLYWYQQILGQGPKLLIQFQNNGVVDDSQLPKDRFSAERLKGVDSTLKIQPAKLEDSAVYLCASRGGNEKLFFGSGTQLSVL.